The next 23 T cell receptor beta chains were all read from a single sample in a study of OX40 agonist ivuxolimab in advanced cancers. Assay: immunoSEQ multiplex PCR; the TCRdb copy retains only in-frame clones and omits some. Of fewer than 55,000 clones in the sample, 87% were seen once. The sequencing here drew on CD4+ or CD8+ T cells sorted from blood, taken in a trial of the OX40 agonist ivuxolimab. Receptors originate from an adult with an advanced solid tumor such as melanoma, head and neck, liver or kidney cancer.

CDR3 amino acids: CASSSSGTGLGKLFF. As DNA, the CDR3 is TGTGCCAGCAGCTCCTCCGGGACAGGGTTGGGAAAACTGTTTTTT. This sequence joins TRBV13 and TRBJ1-4; 9 bases are a match to TRBD1. Germline V gives CDR1 PRHDT, CDR2 FYEKMQ (reference sequence). Trimming removed 4 bases from V and 10 bases from J; junction bases left unmatched: 10. The CDR3 length is 15 residues.

The genes are TRBV27 and TRBJ2-1; 9 positions match TRBD2. The CDR3 consists of 14 residues. J was trimmed by 9 bases and V by 5 bases; bases with no gene match: 8. The V gene's germline CDR1 is MNHEY and CDR2 SMNVEV (reference sequence). CDR3 region: CASSPAGGPVEQFF. CDR3 in DNA: TGTGCCAGCAGTCCTGCGGGGGGGCCGGTTGAGCAGTTCTTC.

The DNA for the CDR3 is TGTGCCAGCAGCACCCGACGGGCAAATGAGCAGTTCTTC. It codes for CASSTRRANEQFF. J is TRBJ2-1 and V is TRBV6-8; D is unresolved. Germline V gene lookup returns CDR1 MNHGY and CDR2 SAAAGT. This CDR3 has 13 residues. Trimming took off 6 bases at V and 7 bases at J, with 13 bases between the two ends.

This chain joins TRBV5-4 and TRBJ1-1, with no clear D. CDR1 is SGHNT, CDR2 YYREEE, per germline (reference sequence). Trimming took off 4 bases at V and 1 base at J, with 11 bases between the two ends. CDR3 length: 14 amino acids. The CDR3 nucleotides are TGTGCCAGCAGCCTGAGACGGCAGAACACTGAAGCTTTCTTT. It translates to CASSLRRQNTEAFF.

The rearrangement links TRBV27 to TRBJ1-4, with D possibly being TRBD1 (5 bases). The CDR3 spans 15 residues. CDR1 MNHEY and CDR2 SMNVEV come from the germline V gene (reference sequence). The V end lost 3 bases, the J end lost 7 bases, and 15 bases lay between the germline ends. The CDR3 DNA reads as TGTGCCAGCAGTTTTGGGACGCAGGACGGTGAAAAACTGTTTTTT. Translated, it gives CASSFGTQDGEKLFF.

The chain links TRBV9 to TRBJ2-5, with D tentatively TRBD1 (5 bases). Germline values: CDR1 SGDLS, CDR2 YYNGEE. The germline V and J ends were trimmed by 0 bases and 0 bases, with 6 bases remaining between them. The CDR3 contains 14 residues. CDR3 loop: CASSVEGYQETQYF. The CDR3 nucleotides are TGTGCCAGCAGCGTAGAGGGGTACCAAGAGACCCAGTACTTC.

This sequence joins TRBV11-2 and TRBJ1-1; D is unclear. This CDR3 is 13 amino acids long. V lost 4 bases and J 2 bases, leaving 8 bases between the germline ends. CDR1 is SGHAT and CDR2 is FQNNGV in the germline V gene. The CDR3: CASSSTPNTEAFF. The DNA for the CDR3 is TGTGCCAGCAGCTCTACCCCCAACACTGAAGCTTTCTTT.

The V and J genes are TRBV5-4 and TRBJ1-5; D remains unclear. CDR3 size: 13 residues. The V gene lost 1 base and the J gene lost 5 bases, with 7 bases spanning the gap. Germline V CDR1 and CDR2: SGHNT, YYREEE (reference sequence). CDR3 protein: CASSLWGYQPQHF. The CDR3 DNA follows: TGTGCCAGCAGCTTGTGGGGTTATCAGCCCCAGCATTTT. Variable domain in full (rest from reference TRBV5-4 and TRBJ1-5): ETGVTQSPTHLIKTRGQQVTLRCSSQSGHNTVSWYQQALGQGPQFIFQYYREEENGRGNFPPRFSGLQFPNYSSELNVNALELDDSALYLCASSLWGYQPQHFGDGTRLSIL.

J is TRBJ2-2 and V is TRBV9; maybe TRBD2 (6 bases). This CDR3 is 15 amino acids long. V lost 0 bases to trimming and J lost 5 bases, with 11 bases between them. Germline loops: CDR1 SGDLS, CDR2 YYNGEE. This chain's CDR3 is CASSVETSWTGELFF. The CDR3 bases are TGTGCCAGCAGCGTAGAAACTAGCTGGACCGGGGAGCTGTTTTTT.

This clone was seen more than once but under ten times. The chain uses TRBV4-3 and TRBJ2-7; possibly TRBD1 for D (6 bases). Trimming shortened V by 1 base and J by 0 bases, and 10 bases separated the two germline ends. CDR3 length: 15 amino acids. Germline V CDR1 and CDR2: LGHNA, YSLEER. The DNA for the CDR3 is TGCGCCAGCAGCCAAGGTACAGGGAGCTCCTACGAGCAGTACTTC. Protein sequence: CASSQGTGSSYEQYF.

The chain's CDR3 is CAISDLGGTEAFF. The CDR3 DNA reads TGTGCCATCAGTGATCTGGGGGGGACTGAAGCTTTCTTT. The chain carries TRBV10-3 and TRBJ1-1, with D perhaps TRBD1 (5 bases). The CDR3 runs to 13 residues. Per the germline V gene, CDR1 is ENHRY and CDR2 is SYGVKD. The V and J ends lost 3 bases and 5 bases respectively, with 10 bases between them.

The rearrangement uses TRBV27 and TRBJ2-1; D gene uncertain. The V end lost 9 bases, the J end lost 0 bases, and 12 bases lay between the germline ends. The CDR3 contains 14 residues. Germline loops: CDR1 MNHEY, CDR2 SMNVEV (reference sequence). DNA of the CDR3: TGTGCCAGTCGACTCATCGGCTCCTACAATGAGCAGTTCTTC. Protein product: CASRLIGSYNEQFF.

V usage is TRBV13 and J usage is TRBJ2-7; 8 bases fit TRBD2. The CDR3 has 16 amino acids. With 5 bases clipped from V and 6 bases from J, the junction kept 15 bases outside the gene matches. Germline assignment: CDR1 PRHDT and CDR2 FYEKMQ (reference sequence). The CDR3 region has the DNA TGTGCCAGCAGCCCGACTCTCGGGGGGGCGGTTAGCGAGCAGTACTTC. Amino acid sequence: CASSPTLGGAVSEQYF.

V usage is TRBV5-1 and J usage is TRBJ1-3; D gene uncertain. The germline V gene has CDR1 SGHRS and CDR2 YFSETQ. CDR3 size: 16 residues. V dropped 6 bases and J dropped 0 bases, with 16 bases sitting between them. The CDR3 DNA is TGCGCCAGCAACCTAGGCCCGGATTCCTCTGGAAACACCATATATTTT. Its translation: CASNLGPDSSGNTIYF.

This clone was recorded once. This sequence joins TRBV5-1 and TRBJ1-4; 8 bases agree with TRBD1. The germline V gene has CDR1 SGHRS and CDR2 YFSETQ. Losses at the gene ends were 3 bases for V and 4 bases for J; bases not matched to a gene: 5. This CDR3 contains 15 residues. CDR3 nucleotides: TGCGCCAGCAGCTGGGGACAGGTCCTTAATGAAAAACTGTTTTTT. This encodes CASSWGQVLNEKLFF.

This rearrangement joins TRBV5-6 to TRBJ2-2; 11 nucleotides agree with TRBD1. Germline V lookup: CDR1 SGHDT, CDR2 YYEEEE. The trim removed 3 bases at V and 6 bases at J, leaving 13 bases unmatched. The CDR3 runs 18 residues. The CDR3 protein is CASSSITDRGQVAGELFF. In DNA, the CDR3 is TGTGCCAGCAGCTCCATCACGGACAGGGGGCAGGTTGCCGGGGAGCTGTTTTTT.

This chain links TRBV27 with TRBJ2-5; D possibly matches TRBD1 or TRBD2 (5 bases each). CDR3 size: 15 residues. Trimming stripped 5 bases from V and 5 bases from J, with 18 bases between. Germline CDR1 reads MNHEY; CDR2 reads SMNVEV (reference sequence). CDR3 DNA sequence: TGTGCCAGCAGTACCCTAGGGGCGAGGGGTGAGACCCAGTACTTC. This codes for CASSTLGARGETQYF.

J is TRBJ2-7 and V is TRBV18; no firm D call. This CDR3 is built from 12 residues. CDR1 is KGHSH, CDR2 LQKENI, per germline. The ends were cut back, 5 bases at V and 2 bases at J, with 7 bases in the middle. In DNA, the CDR3 is TGTGCCAGCTCAGGGCCACCCTACGAGCAGTACTTC. It codes for CASSGPPYEQYF.

This clone was seen once. This sequence joins TRBV10-3 and TRBJ1-1, with D perhaps TRBD1 (5 bases). The CDR3 sequence is 14 residues long. In germline, CDR1 is ENHRY, CDR2 SYGVKD. V was shortened by 2 bases and J by 0 bases, with 7 bases between the two germline ends. The CDR3 region has the DNA TGTGCCATCAGTGAGGACAGACTGAACACTGAAGCTTTCTTT. Encoded protein: CAISEDRLNTEAFF.

The chain carries TRBV4-3 and TRBJ2-5; the match to TRBD2 covers 9 bases. In germline, CDR1 is LGHNA, CDR2 YSLEER. The V gene end was trimmed by 4 bases and the J gene end by 4 bases; junction bases not matched to a gene: 7. The CDR3 has 15 amino acids. Here the CDR3 DNA reads TGCGCCAGCAGCCGGACAGGACTAGCGACAGAGACCCAGTACTTC. Translating it yields CASSRTGLATETQYF.

The chain carries TRBV4-3 and TRBJ2-7, with 9 bases matching TRBD1. Germline-derived CDR1 and CDR2 are LGHNA and YSLEER. V shed 3 bases and J 5 bases; nucleotides not matched to a gene: 5. The CDR3 spans 14 residues. CDR3 sequence: CASSQRDRANEQYF. The DNA of the CDR3 is TGCGCCAGCAGCCAGCGGGACAGGGCTAACGAGCAGTACTTC.

This clone was found a few times. The chain uses TRBV27 and TRBJ1-6, with unresolved D. Trimming stripped 2 bases from V and 8 bases from J, with 7 bases between. The germline V gene has CDR1 MNHEY and CDR2 SMNVEV (reference sequence). This CDR3 region has 13 residues. CDR3 region: CASSLGLDSPLHF. CDR3 DNA sequence: TGTGCCAGCAGTTTAGGTCTCGATTCACCCCTCCACTTT.

The chain employs TRBV6-5 and TRBJ1-5; weak D call: TRBD1 (5 bases). The germline V and J ends were trimmed by 7 bases and 3 bases, with 16 bases remaining between them. In germline, CDR1 is MNHEY, CDR2 SVGAGI. CDR3 size: 15 residues. CDR3 sequence: CASNNRDGANQPQHF. As DNA, the CDR3 is TGTGCCAGCAACAACCGGGACGGCGCCAATCAGCCCCAGCATTTT.